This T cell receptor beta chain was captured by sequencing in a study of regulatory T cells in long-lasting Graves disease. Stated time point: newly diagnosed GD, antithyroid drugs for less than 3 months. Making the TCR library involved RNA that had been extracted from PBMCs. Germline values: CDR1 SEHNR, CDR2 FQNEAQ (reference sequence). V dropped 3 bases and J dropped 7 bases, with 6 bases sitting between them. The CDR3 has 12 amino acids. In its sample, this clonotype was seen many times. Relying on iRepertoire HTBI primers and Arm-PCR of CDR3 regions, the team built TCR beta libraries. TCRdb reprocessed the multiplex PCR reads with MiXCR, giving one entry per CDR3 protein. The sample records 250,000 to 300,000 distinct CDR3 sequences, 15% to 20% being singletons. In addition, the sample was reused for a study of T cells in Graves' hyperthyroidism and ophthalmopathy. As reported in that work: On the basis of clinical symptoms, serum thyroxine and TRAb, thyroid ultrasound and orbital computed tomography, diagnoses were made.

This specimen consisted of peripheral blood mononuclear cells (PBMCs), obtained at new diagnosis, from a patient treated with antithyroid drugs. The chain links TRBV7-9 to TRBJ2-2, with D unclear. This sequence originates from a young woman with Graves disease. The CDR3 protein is CASSFGVGELFF. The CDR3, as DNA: TGTGCCAGCAGCTTCGGAGTCGGGGAGCTGTTTTTT.